Below, 23 T cell receptor beta chains from the same sample are listed, as sequenced in a study of tissue T cells after allogeneic stem cell transplantation. Sequenced by immunoSEQ multiplex PCR; TCRdb stores in-frame clones only, minus some. The sample includes 20,000 to 30,000 clones, under 95% seen only once; the top ten take about 2%. The sequenced sample was blood, obtained before transplantation. The receptors were sampled from a male donor older than 55 who later had graft-versus-host disease after an allogeneic stem cell transplant.

This chain connects TRBV6-5 to TRBJ2-1; 11 positions agree with TRBD1. The CDR3 contains 15 residues. V shed 4 bases, J shed 6 bases, and the junction held 5 bases outside the gene matches. CDR1 and CDR2 from the germline V gene are MNHEY and SVGAGI. CDR3 DNA sequence: TGTGCCAGCAGTTGGGGGGACAGGGGGACCAATGAGCAGTTCTTC. It specifies CASSWGDRGTNEQFF.

This chain uses TRBV30 with TRBJ1-5; D possibly corresponds to TRBD1 (5 bases). This CDR3 is built from 13 residues. V gave up 7 bases and J gave up 3 bases, with 13 bases separating them. The germline CDR1 and CDR2 sequences are GTSNPN and SVGIG (reference sequence). The CDR3 coding sequence is TGTGCCTCCAGGGTCGGGGACAATCAGCCCCAGCATTTT. It is translated as CASRVGDNQPQHF.

This chain joins TRBV7-9 and TRBJ2-1; D is possibly TRBD2 (5 bases). In germline, CDR1 is SEHNR, CDR2 FQNEAQ (reference sequence). This CDR3 spans 14 amino acids. Trimming took off 5 bases at V and 15 bases at J, with 23 bases between the two ends. For the CDR3, the DNA is TGTGCCAGCAGCCTAACATTCTCGGCGGGTCCAGGGTTCTTC. This encodes CASSLTFSAGPGFF.

The J gene is TRBJ2-5, the V gene TRBV7-9; the D is unclear. This CDR3 contains 14 residues. Looked up from germline, CDR1 is SEHNR and CDR2 is FQNEAQ (reference sequence). Trimming pared 0 bases from V and 1 base from J, leaving 6 bases between. The CDR3: CASSLASGQETQYF. CDR3 in DNA: TGTGCCAGCAGCTTAGCCTCGGGCCAAGAGACCCAGTACTTC. Drawing the rest from reference TRBV7-9 and TRBJ2-5, the complete variable domain is DTGVSQNPRHKITKRGQNVTFRCDPISEHNRLYWYRQTLGQGPEFLTYFQNEAQLEKSRLLSDRFSAERPKGSFSTLEIQRTEQGDSAMYLCASSLASGQETQYFGPGTRLLVL.

V and J are TRBV18 and TRBJ2-2; D is perhaps TRBD2 (7 bases). Germline V lookup: CDR1 KGHSH, CDR2 LQKENI. Deletions cut 3 bases from V and 6 bases from J, with 23 bases between. This CDR3 comprises 18 residues. This chain's CDR3 is CASSPSPAGHTMAGELFF. CDR3 DNA: TGTGCCAGCTCACCTTCCCCAGCGGGACACACGATGGCCGGGGAGCTGTTTTTT.

This clone was picked up a small number of times. This chain's CDR3 is CASSPRQGDFYNSPLHF. DNA for the CDR3: TGTGCCAGCAGCCCCAGACAGGGAGATTTTTATAATTCACCCCTCCACTTT. The gene calls are TRBV11-2 and TRBJ1-6; 7 positions match TRBD1. Trimming at V came to 5 bases and at J to 4 bases, leaving 11 bases not matched to a gene. The germline V gene has CDR1 SGHAT and CDR2 FQNNGV. This CDR3 comprises 17 residues.

The chain is built from TRBV5-4 and TRBJ2-7; D ambiguous. Germline CDR1 and CDR2: SGHNT and YYREEE (reference sequence). Trimming took 0 bases from V and 2 from J, leaving 0 bases between them. CDR3 size: 11 residues. CDR3 in amino acids: CASSLAYEQYF. In nucleotides, the CDR3 is TGTGCCAGCAGCTTGGCCTACGAGCAGTACTTC.

The V call is TRBV6-6, the J call TRBJ1-5, with 7 bases identical to TRBD1. The V and J ends lost 4 bases and 0 bases, in that order; junction bases with no gene match: 3. Per the germline V gene, CDR1 is MNHNY and CDR2 is SVGAGI (reference sequence). The CDR3 runs 15 residues. CDR3 nucleotides: TGTGCCAGCAGTTTACAGGGGTATAGCAATCAGCCCCAGCATTTT. Protein product: CASSLQGYSNQPQHF.

The DNA of the CDR3 is TGTGCCAGCAGTGAAGAAGGGATATCCTACTCTGGAAACACCATATATTTT. This translates into CASSEEGISYSGNTIYF. V gene TRBV6-1 combines with J gene TRBJ1-3; D is unresolved. From germline, CDR1 is MNHNS and CDR2 SASEGT. The CDR3 consists of 17 residues. The germline V and J ends were trimmed by 1 base and 0 bases, with 13 bases remaining between them.

This rearrangement joins TRBV9 to TRBJ2-7; 14 bases agree with TRBD2. Trimming at V came to 4 bases and at J to 7 bases, leaving 10 bases not matched to a gene. Germline CDR1 and CDR2: SGDLS and YYNGEE. The CDR3 spans 16 residues. DNA for the CDR3: TGTGCCAGCAGCCAAACTGGGACTAGCGGGAGTGGAGAGCAGTACTTC. Residues: CASSQTGTSGSGEQYF.

The chain couples TRBV5-4 to TRBJ2-7; maybe TRBD1 (6 bases). The V end was cut by 4 bases, the J end by 3 bases, with 14 bases between. CDR1 SGHNT and CDR2 YYREEE come from the germline V gene (reference sequence). This CDR3 has 14 amino acids. As DNA, the CDR3 is TGTGCCAGCAGCGACCAGGACAGAGACTACGAGCAGTACTTC. This translates into CASSDQDRDYEQYF. The full variable domain, with the rest looked up from reference TRBV5-4 and TRBJ2-7, is ETGVTQSPTHLIKTRGQQVTLRCSSQSGHNTVSWYQQALGQGPQFIFQYYREEENGRGNFPPRFSGLQFPNYSSELNVNALELDDSALYLCASSDQDRDYEQYFGPGTRLTVT.

The V and J genes are TRBV6-6 and TRBJ2-6; 7 bases line up with TRBD2. The CDR3 sequence is 20 residues long. V gave up 6 bases and J gave up 0 bases; unmatched junction bases: 17. The germline V gene encodes CDR1 MNHNY and CDR2 SVGAGI (reference sequence). The CDR3 reads CASRRTPVGGGTSGANVLTF. CDR3 sequence (DNA): TGTGCCAGCAGGCGAACCCCCGTCGGCGGGGGAACCTCTGGGGCCAACGTCCTGACTTTC.

The chain combines TRBV4-2 with TRBJ2-5, with 7 bases matching TRBD1. Germline V gene sequence: CDR1 LGHNA, CDR2 YNFKEQ. This CDR3 is built from 13 residues. The V and J ends lost 4 bases and 5 bases, in that order; junction bases with no gene match: 4. CDR3 bases: TGTGCCAGCAGCCCGGACAGGCGGGAGACCCAGTACTTC. Protein product: CASSPDRRETQYF.

V gene TRBV6-1 combines with J gene TRBJ1-2; no clear D. Trimming removed 2 bases at V and 11 bases at J, with 18 bases between. This CDR3 contains 14 residues. Germline lookup yields CDR1 MNHNS and CDR2 SASEGT. The CDR3 here is CASSENRLSAWYTF. CDR3 nucleotides: TGTGCCAGCAGTGAAAACCGACTTTCAGCCTGGTACACCTTC.

The chain joins TRBV11-2 to TRBJ2-2; D perhaps matches TRBD2 (5 bases). V was trimmed by 5 bases and J by 6 bases, leaving 13 bases between them. This CDR3 has 14 residues. Germline CDR1 and CDR2: SGHAT and FQNNGV. This CDR3 reads CASSLGSRSGELFF. For the CDR3, the DNA is TGTGCCAGCAGCCTTGGGAGCAGGTCCGGGGAGCTGTTTTTT.

CDR3 loop: CASSVAPWTGHEQYF. In nucleotides, the CDR3 is TGTGCCAGCAGCGTAGCTCCCTGGACAGGGCATGAGCAGTACTTC. The chain carries TRBV9 and TRBJ2-7; 8 bases fit TRBD1. Trimming cost V 0 bases and J 7 bases; bases outside gene matches: 9. CDR1 is SGDLS and CDR2 is YYNGEE in the germline V gene. CDR3 size: 15 residues. The complete variable domain, with remaining parts taken from reference TRBV9 and TRBJ2-7, reads DSGVTQTPKHLITATGQRVTLRCSPRSGDLSVYWYQQSLDQGLQFLIQYYNGEERAKGNILERFSAQQFPDLHSELNLSSLELGDSALYFCASSVAPWTGHEQYFGPGTRLTVT.

The rearrangement links TRBV19 to TRBJ1-2; TRBD1 matches at 9 bases. CDR1 is LNHDA, CDR2 SQIVND, per germline (reference sequence). V dropped 2 bases and J dropped 8; count of bases not matched to a gene: 3. CDR3 length: 13 amino acids. This chain's CDR3 is CASSINRGQGYTF. CDR3 DNA sequence: TGTGCCAGTAGTATAAACAGGGGGCAAGGCTACACCTTC. Filled out from reference TRBV19 and TRBJ1-2, the complete variable domain reads DGGITQSPKYLFRKEGQNVTLSCEQNLNHDAMYWYRQDPGQGLRLIYYSQIVNDFQKGDIAEGYSVSREKKESFPLTVTSAQKNPTAFYLCASSINRGQGYTFGSGTRLTVV.

The chain uses TRBV20-1 and TRBJ1-6; 9 nucleotides agree with TRBD1. This CDR3 has 10 residues. The germline V gene encodes CDR1 DFQATT and CDR2 SNEGSKA (reference sequence). J gave up 18 bases and V 6 bases, and 6 bases lay outside the gene matches. CDR3 nucleotide sequence: TGCAGTGCCGAGGGACAGGGTTACCACTTT. Its translation: CSAEGQGYHF.

In this sample, this clone turned up once. This sequence joins TRBV28 and TRBJ2-5; 9 bases agree with TRBD2. The V segment lost 2 bases and the J segment 4 bases; nucleotides outside the gene matches: 8. Germline CDR1 and CDR2: MDHEN and SYDVKM. The CDR3 has 16 residues. CDR3 protein: CASSLVAGGPGETQYF. The CDR3 DNA reads TGTGCCAGCAGTTTAGTTGCGGGAGGGCCGGGAGAGACCCAGTACTTC.

J is TRBJ1-6 and V is TRBV5-1; D possibly corresponds to TRBD1 (5 bases). Germline CDR1 SGHRS, CDR2 YFSETQ. This CDR3 is 17 amino acids long. Trimming pared 6 bases from V and 7 bases from J, leaving 23 bases between. CDR3 residues: CASTPGTYPSGNSPLHF. The CDR3 DNA follows: TGCGCCAGCACCCCCGGGACGTACCCCTCCGGCAATTCACCCCTCCACTTT.

V and J are TRBV7-8 and TRBJ1-2; TRBD1 matches 8 bases. The V gene's germline CDR1 is SGHVS and CDR2 FQNEAQ. The CDR3 consists of 14 residues. V shed 5 bases and J 8 bases; nucleotides not matched to a gene: 10. The CDR3 here is CASSTAGTGWGYTF. In DNA form, the CDR3 reads TGTGCCAGCAGCACCGCCGGGACAGGTTGGGGCTACACCTTC.

This clone was seen a handful of times. The rearrangement joins TRBV5-6 to TRBJ1-2; no reliable D call. The V gene lost 0 bases and the J gene lost 5 bases, with 11 bases spanning the gap. CDR1 is SGHDT, CDR2 YYEEEE, per germline. This CDR3 is built from 14 residues. The CDR3 here is CASSLGGPEYGYTF. The CDR3 DNA is TGTGCCAGCAGCTTGGGAGGTCCGGAATATGGCTACACCTTC.

The chain joins TRBV27 to TRBJ1-2, with unresolved D. Trimming pared 6 bases from V and 3 bases from J, leaving 14 bases between. This CDR3 comprises 14 residues. The germline CDR1 and CDR2 sequences are MNHEY and SMNVEV (reference sequence). The CDR3 sequence: CASSRLGEDYGYTF. CDR3 DNA: TGTGCCAGCAGCCGACTTGGGGAGGACTATGGCTACACCTTC.